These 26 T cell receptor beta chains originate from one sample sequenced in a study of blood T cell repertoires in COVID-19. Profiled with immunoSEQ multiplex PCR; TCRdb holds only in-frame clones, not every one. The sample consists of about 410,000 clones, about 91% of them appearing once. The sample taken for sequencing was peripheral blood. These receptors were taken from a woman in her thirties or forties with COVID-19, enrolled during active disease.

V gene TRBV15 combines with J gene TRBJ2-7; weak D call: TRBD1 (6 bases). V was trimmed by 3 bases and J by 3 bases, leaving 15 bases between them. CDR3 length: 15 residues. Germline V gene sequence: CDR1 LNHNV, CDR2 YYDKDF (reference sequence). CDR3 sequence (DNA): TGTGCCACCAGCAGGGAGACAGGAGCACTCTACGAGCAGTACTTC. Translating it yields CATSRETGALYEQYF. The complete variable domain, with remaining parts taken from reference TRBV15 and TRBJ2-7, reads DAMVIQNPRYQVTQFGKPVTLSCSQTLNHNVMYWYQQKSSQAPKLLFHYYDKDFNNEADTPDNFQSRRPNTSFCFLDIRSPGLGDTAMYLCATSRETGALYEQYFGPGTRLTVT.

CDR3 DNA: TGTGCCTGGAGGCCCATCGGGCAGGGGTACGAAAAACTGTTTTTT. It translates to CAWRPIGQGYEKLFF. The V call is TRBV30, the J call TRBJ1-4, with D possibly TRBD1 on 6 matching bases. The CDR3 loop spans 15 amino acids. CDR1 and CDR2 from the germline V gene are GTSNPN and SVGIG (reference sequence). Deletions cut 3 bases from V and 8 bases from J, with 19 bases between. Filled out from reference TRBV30 and TRBJ1-4, the complete variable domain reads SQTIHQWPATLVQPVGSPLSLECTVEGTSNPNLYWYRQAAGRGLQLLFYSVGIGQISSEVPQNLSASRPQDRQFILSSKKLLLSDSGFYLCAWRPIGQGYEKLFFGSGTQLSVL.

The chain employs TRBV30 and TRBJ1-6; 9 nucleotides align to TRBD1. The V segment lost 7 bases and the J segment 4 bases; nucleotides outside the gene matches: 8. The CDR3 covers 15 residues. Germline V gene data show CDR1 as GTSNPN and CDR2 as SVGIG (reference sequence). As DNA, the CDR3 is TGTGCCTTCACGGGACAGGGTTCGTATAATTCACCCCTCCACTTT. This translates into CAFTGQGSYNSPLHF.

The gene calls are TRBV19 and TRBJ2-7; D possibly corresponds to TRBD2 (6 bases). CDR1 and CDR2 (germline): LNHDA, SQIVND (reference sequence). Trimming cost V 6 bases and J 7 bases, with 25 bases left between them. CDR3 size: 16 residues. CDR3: CASSWRGDIMTREQYF. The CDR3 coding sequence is TGTGCCAGTAGCTGGAGGGGAGACATTATGACCCGGGAGCAGTACTTC.

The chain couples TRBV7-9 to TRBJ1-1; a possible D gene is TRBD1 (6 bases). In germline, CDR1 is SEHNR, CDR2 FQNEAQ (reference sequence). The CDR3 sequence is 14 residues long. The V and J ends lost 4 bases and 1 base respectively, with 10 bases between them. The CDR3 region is CASSSIRGNTEAFF. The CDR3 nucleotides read TGTGCCAGCAGCTCCATCAGGGGGAACACTGAAGCTTTCTTT.

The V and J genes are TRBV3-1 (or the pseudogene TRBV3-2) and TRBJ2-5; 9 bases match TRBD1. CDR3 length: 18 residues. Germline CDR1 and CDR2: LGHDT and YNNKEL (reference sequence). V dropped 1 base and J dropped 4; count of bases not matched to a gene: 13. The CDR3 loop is CASSQGARRQGVRETQYF. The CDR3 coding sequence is TGTGCCAGCAGCCAAGGGGCGAGGAGACAGGGGGTACGAGAGACCCAGTACTTC.

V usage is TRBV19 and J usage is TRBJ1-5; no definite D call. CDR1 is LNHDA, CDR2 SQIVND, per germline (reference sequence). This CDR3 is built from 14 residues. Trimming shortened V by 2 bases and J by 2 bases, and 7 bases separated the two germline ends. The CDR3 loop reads CASSILRGNQPQHF. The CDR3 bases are TGTGCCAGTAGTATACTCCGGGGCAATCAGCCCCAGCATTTT.

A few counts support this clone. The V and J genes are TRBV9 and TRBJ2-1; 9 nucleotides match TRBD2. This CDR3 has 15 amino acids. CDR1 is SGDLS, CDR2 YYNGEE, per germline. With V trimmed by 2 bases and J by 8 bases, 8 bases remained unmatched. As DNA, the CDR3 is TGTGCCAGCAGCGTGGGCGGGGGGGCCGTGGATGAGCAGTTCTTC. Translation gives CASSVGGGAVDEQFF.

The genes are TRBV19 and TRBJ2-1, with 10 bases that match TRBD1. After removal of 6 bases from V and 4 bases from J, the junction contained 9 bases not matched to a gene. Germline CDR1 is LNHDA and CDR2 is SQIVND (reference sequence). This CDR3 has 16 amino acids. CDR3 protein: CASSPRTGGKYNEQFF. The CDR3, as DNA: TGTGCCAGTAGCCCTAGGACAGGGGGGAAATACAATGAGCAGTTCTTC.

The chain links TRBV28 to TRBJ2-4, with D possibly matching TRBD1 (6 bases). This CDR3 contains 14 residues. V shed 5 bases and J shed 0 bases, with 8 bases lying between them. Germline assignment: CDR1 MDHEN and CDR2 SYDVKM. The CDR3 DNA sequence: TGTGCCAGCAGTGGGGGCCAAGCCAAAAACATTCAGTACTTC. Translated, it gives CASSGGQAKNIQYF.

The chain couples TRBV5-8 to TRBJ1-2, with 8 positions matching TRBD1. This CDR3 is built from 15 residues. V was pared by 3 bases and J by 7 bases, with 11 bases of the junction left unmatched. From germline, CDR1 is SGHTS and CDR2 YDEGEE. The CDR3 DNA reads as TGTGCCAGCAGCTACGACAGGGGCGGTACCGGTGGCTACACCTTC. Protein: CASSYDRGGTGGYTF.

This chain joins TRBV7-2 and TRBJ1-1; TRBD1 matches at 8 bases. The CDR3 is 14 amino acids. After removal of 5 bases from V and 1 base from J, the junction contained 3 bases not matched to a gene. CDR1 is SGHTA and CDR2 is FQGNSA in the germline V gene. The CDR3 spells CASSTTGENTEAFF. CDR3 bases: TGTGCCAGCAGCACGACAGGGGAGAACACTGAAGCTTTCTTT.

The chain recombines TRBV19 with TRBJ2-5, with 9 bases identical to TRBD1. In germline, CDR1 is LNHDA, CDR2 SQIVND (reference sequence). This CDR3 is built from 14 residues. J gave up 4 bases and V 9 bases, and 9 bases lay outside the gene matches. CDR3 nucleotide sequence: TGTGCCAGCACCGACAGGGGGTCGGGAGAGACCCAGTACTTC. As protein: CASTDRGSGETQYF. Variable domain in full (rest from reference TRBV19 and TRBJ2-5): DGGITQSPKYLFRKEGQNVTLSCEQNLNHDAMYWYRQDPGQGLRLIYYSQIVNDFQKGDIAEGYSVSREKKESFPLTVTSAQKNPTAFYLCASTDRGSGETQYFGPGTRLLVL.

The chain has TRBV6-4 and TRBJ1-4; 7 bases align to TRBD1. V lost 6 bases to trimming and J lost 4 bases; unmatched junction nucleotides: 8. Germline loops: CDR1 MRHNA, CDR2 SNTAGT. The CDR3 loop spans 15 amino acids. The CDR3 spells CASSSRDSFNEKLFF. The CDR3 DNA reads TGTGCCAGCAGCTCGCGGGACAGCTTTAATGAAAAACTGTTTTTT.

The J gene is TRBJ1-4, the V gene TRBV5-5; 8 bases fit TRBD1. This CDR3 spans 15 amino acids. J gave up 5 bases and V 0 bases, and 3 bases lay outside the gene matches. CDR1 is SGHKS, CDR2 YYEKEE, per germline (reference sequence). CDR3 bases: TGTGCCAGCAGCTTGGTTCGGACAGGGAATGAAAAACTGTTTTTT. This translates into CASSLVRTGNEKLFF.

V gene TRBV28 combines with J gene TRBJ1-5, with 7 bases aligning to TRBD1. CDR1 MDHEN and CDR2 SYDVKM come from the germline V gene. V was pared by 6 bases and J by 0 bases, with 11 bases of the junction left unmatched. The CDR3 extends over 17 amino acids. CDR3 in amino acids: CASSRRFGTDSNQPQHF. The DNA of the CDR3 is TGTGCCAGCAGCAGACGGTTTGGGACAGATAGCAATCAGCCCCAGCATTTT.

CDR3 DNA sequence: TGTGCCAGCAGCCGCGGACAGGTCAATCAGCCCCAGCATTTT. It codes for CASSRGQVNQPQHF. The genes are TRBV9 and TRBJ1-5, with TRBD1 matching over 7 bases. V trimming: 4 bases; J trimming: 3 bases; junction bases outside the gene matches: 4. The CDR3 contains 14 residues. Germline assignment: CDR1 SGDLS and CDR2 YYNGEE.

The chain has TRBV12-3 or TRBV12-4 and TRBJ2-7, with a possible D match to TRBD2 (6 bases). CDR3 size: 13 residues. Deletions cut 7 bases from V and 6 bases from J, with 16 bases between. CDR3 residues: CASTGEAGVEQYF. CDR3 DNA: TGTGCCAGCACGGGGGAGGCGGGCGTCGAGCAGTACTTC.

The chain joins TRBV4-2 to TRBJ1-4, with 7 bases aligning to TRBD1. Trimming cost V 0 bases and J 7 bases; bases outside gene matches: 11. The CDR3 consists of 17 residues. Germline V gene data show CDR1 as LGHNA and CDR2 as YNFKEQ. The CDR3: CASSQEWLGGWGEKLFF. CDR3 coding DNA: TGTGCCAGCAGCCAAGAATGGCTAGGGGGCTGGGGTGAAAAACTGTTTTTT.

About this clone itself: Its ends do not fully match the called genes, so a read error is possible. CDR3 in amino acids: CASNEQGAGETQYF. CDR3 bases: TGTGCCAGCAATGAACAGGGGGCCGGCGAGACCCAGTACTTC. This rearrangement joins TRBV6-1 to TRBJ2-5; 9 positions match TRBD1. Germline V gene sequence: CDR1 MNHNS, CDR2 SASEGT. The length of the CDR3 is 14 residues.

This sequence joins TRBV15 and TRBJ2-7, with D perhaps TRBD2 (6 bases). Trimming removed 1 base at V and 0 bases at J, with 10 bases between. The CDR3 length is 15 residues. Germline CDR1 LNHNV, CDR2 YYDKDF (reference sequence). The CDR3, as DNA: TGTGCCACCAGCAGAGGTAGCGGCCTCTCCTACGAGCAGTACTTC. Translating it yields CATSRGSGLSYEQYF.

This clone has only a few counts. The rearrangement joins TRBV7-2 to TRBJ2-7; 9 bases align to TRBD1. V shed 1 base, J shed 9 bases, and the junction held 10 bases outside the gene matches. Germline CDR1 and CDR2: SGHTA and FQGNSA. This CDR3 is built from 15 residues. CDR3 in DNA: TGTGCCAGCAGCTTAGAGGGGACAGGGTTGAGGGGGCAGTACTTC. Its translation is CASSLEGTGLRGQYF.

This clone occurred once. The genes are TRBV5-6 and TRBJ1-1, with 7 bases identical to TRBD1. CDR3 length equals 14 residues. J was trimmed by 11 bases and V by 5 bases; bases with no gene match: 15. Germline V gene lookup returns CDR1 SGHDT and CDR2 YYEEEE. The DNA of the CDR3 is TGTGCCAGCAGTTCTACAGGGGCGAGGACCACGGCTTTCTTT. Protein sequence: CASSSTGARTTAFF.

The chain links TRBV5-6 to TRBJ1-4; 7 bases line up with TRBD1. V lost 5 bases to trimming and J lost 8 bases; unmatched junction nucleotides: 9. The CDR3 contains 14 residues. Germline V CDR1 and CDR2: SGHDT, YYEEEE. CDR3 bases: TGTGCCAGCAGGGTGGGGACAGTCGGCGAAAAACTGTTTTTT. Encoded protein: CASRVGTVGEKLFF.

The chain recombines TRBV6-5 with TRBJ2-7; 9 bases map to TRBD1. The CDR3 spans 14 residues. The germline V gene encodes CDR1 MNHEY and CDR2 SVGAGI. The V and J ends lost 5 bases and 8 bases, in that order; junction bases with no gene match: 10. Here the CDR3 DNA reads TGTGCCAGCAGTCAGGGACAGGGAGTCTTAAAGCAGTACTTC. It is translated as CASSQGQGVLKQYF.

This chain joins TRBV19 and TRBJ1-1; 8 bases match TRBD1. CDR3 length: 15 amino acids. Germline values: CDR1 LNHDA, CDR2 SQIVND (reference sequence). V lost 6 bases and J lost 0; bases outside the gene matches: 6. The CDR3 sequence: CASRVRDRLNTEAFF. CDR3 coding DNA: TGTGCCAGTAGGGTTCGGGACAGGCTGAACACTGAAGCTTTCTTT.